The present T cell receptor (beta chain) was sequenced within a study of blood T cell dynamics during melanoma immunotherapy. The wider study: Standard first-line treatment here was pembrolizumab or nivolumab plus ipilimumab in metastatic melanoma.

Noted time point: week 3, after first cycle of checkpoint inhibitor. Disease control meant complete response, partial response or stable disease at 12 weeks. Patients with prior systemic cancer treatment, concomitant immunosuppressants, or other active malignancies were excluded. This CDR3 region has 16 residues. In germline, CDR1 is SGHVS, CDR2 FNYEAQ. Unmatched junction bases numbered 3, after V lost 1 base and J lost 0 bases. A fixed DNA input of approximately 400 ng was used per bulk PBMC sample. Clones were sequenced by immunoSEQ multiplex PCR, and TCRdb holds only the in-frame ones, with some missing. The table has roughly 8,900 clones, approximately 90% seen once.

The clonotype originates from a human donor with melanoma. This rearrangement joins TRBV7-6 to TRBJ2-3, with TRBD2 matching 8 bases. Here the sequenced sample was blood, taken from a patient treated with checkpoint blockade. This CDR3 reads CASSLEASGSTDTQYF. Written as DNA, the CDR3 is TGTGCCAGCAGCTTAGAGGCTAGCGGGAGCACAGATACGCAGTATTTT. The variable domain in full, completed from reference TRBV7-6 and TRBJ2-3, reads GAGVSQSPRYKVTKRGQDVALRCDPISGHVSLYWYRQALGQGPEFLTYFNYEAQQDKSGLPNDRFSAERPEGSISTLTIQRTEQRDSAMYRCASSLEASGSTDTQYFGPGTRLTVL.